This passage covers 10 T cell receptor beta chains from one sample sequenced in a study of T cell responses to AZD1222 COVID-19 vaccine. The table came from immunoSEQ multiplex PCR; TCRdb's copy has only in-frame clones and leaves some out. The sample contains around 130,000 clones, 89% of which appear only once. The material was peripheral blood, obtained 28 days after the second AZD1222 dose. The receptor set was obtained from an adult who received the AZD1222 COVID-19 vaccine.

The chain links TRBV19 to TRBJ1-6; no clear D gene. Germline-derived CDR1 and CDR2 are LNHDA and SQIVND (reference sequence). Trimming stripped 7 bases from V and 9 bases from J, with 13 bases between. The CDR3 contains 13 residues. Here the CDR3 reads CASKGLQASPLHF. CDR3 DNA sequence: TGTGCCAGTAAGGGTCTTCAGGCTTCACCCCTCCACTTT.

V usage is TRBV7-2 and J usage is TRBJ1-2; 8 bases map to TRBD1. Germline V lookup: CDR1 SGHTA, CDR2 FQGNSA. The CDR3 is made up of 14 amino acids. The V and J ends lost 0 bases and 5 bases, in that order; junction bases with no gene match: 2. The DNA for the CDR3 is TGTGCCAGCAGCTTAGCACGACAGGGGTATGGCTACACCTTC. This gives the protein CASSLARQGYGYTF.

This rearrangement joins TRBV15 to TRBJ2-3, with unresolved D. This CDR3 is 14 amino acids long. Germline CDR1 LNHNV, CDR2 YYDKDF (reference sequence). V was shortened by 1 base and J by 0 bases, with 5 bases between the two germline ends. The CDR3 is CATSRGTSTDTQYF. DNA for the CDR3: TGTGCCACCAGCAGAGGTACCAGCACAGATACGCAGTATTTT.

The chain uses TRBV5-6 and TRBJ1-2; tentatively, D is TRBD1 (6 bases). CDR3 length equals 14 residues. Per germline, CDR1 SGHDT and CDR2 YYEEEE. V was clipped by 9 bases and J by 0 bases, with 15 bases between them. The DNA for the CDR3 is TGTGCCACCTCAGGGGTTCTAGCTAACTATGGCTACACCTTC. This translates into CATSGVLANYGYTF.

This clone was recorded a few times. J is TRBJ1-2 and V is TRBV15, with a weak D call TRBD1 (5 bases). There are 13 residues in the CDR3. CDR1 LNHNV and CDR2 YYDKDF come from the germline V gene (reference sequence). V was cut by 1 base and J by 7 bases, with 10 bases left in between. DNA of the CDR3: TGTGCCACCAGCAGAGGGGGCACGGGTGGCTACACCTTC. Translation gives CATSRGGTGGYTF.

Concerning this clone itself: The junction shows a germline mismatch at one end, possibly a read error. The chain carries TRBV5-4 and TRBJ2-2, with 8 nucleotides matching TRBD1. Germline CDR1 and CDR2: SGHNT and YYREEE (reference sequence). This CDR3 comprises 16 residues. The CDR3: CASSLPGTGLTRELFF. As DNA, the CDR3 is TGTGCCAGCAGCCTGCCCGGGACAGGACTCACCCGGGAGCTGTTTTTT.

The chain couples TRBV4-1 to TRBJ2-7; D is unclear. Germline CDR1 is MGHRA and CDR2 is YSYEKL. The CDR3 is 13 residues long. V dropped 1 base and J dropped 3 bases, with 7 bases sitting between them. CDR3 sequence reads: CASSQGGSYEQYF. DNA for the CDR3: TGCGCCAGCAGCCAAGGAGGCAGCTACGAGCAGTACTTC.

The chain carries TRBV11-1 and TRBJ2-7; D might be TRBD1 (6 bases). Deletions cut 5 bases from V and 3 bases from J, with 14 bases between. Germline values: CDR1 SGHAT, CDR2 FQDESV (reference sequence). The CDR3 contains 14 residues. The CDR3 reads CASSRSGQNYEQYF. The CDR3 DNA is TGTGCCAGCAGCCGTAGTGGACAGAACTACGAGCAGTACTTC. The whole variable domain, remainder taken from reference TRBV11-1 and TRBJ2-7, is EAEVAQSPRYKITEKSQAVAFWCDPISGHATLYWYRQILGQGPELLVQFQDESVVDDSQLPKDRFSAERLKGVDSTLKIQPAELGDSAMYLCASSRSGQNYEQYFGPGTRLTVT.

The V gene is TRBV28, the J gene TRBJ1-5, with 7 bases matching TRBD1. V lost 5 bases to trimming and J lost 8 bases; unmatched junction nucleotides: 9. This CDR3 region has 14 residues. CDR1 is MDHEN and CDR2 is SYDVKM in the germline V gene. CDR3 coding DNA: TGTGCCAGCAGTCTGCCGGGACAGAGGGAGCCCCAGCATTTT. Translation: CASSLPGQREPQHF. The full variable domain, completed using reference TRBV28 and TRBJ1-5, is DVKVTQSSRYLVKRTGEKVFLECVQDMDHENMFWYRQDPGLGLRLIYFSYDVKMKEKGDIPEGYSVSREKKERFSLILESASTNQTSMYLCASSLPGQREPQHFGDGTRLSIL.

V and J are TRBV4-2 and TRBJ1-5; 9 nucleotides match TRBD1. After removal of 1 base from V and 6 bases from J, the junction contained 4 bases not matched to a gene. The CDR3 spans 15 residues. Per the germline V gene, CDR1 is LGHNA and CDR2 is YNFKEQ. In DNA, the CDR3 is TGTGCCAGCAGCCAAGGGACAGGGGAGCTTCAGCCCCAGCATTTT. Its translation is CASSQGTGELQPQHF.